Shown below are 15 T cell receptor beta chains from a single sample sequenced in a study of CD8+ T cells in alopecia areata. The treatment denotes: oral pan-JAK inhibitor, 5-10 mg twice daily. Sequencing used cDNA as its template, made by extracting RNA and reverse transcribing it. Only in-frame clones appear in the TCRdb table, and some are missing; sequencing was by immunoSEQ multiplex PCR. The sample records 150,000 to 200,000 clones, around 58% being singletons. The specimen comprised CD4+ T cells sorted from blood, sampled at approximately week 60, from a patient treated with tofacitinib. These TCRs come from a human donor with alopecia areata.

This chain joins TRBV6-1 and TRBJ2-3; tentatively, D is TRBD2 (6 bases). Germline V lookup: CDR1 MNHNS, CDR2 SASEGT. The CDR3 spans 12 residues. The V gene lost 3 bases and the J gene lost 5 bases, with 6 bases spanning the gap. The CDR3 DNA sequence: TGTGCCAGCAGTGACGGGGGAGATACGCAGTATTTT. It yields the protein CASSDGGDTQYF.

J is TRBJ1-6 and V is TRBV7-2; a weak D match, TRBD1 (6 bases). The CDR3 covers 15 residues. With 3 bases removed from V and 7 bases from J, the gap between germline ends came to 13 bases. Germline V gene data show CDR1 as SGHTA and CDR2 as FQGNSA. The CDR3 reads CASSFETGENSPLHF. As DNA, the CDR3 is TGTGCCAGCAGCTTTGAGACAGGAGAGAATTCACCCCTCCACTTT.

The V gene is TRBV7-9, the J gene TRBJ1-2, with D perhaps matching TRBD1 (5 bases). The CDR3 extends over 14 amino acids. Trimming pared 2 bases from V and 2 bases from J, leaving 9 bases between. Germline values: CDR1 SEHNR, CDR2 FQNEAQ (reference sequence). The CDR3 reads CASSLQWGNYGYTF. CDR3 DNA sequence: TGTGCCAGCAGCTTACAGTGGGGCAACTATGGCTACACCTTC. Supplemented by reference TRBV7-9 and TRBJ1-2, the full variable domain reads DTGVSQNPRHKITKRGQNVTFRCDPISEHNRLYWYRQTLGQGPEFLTYFQNEAQLEKSRLLSDRFSAERPKGSFSTLEIQRTEQGDSAMYLCASSLQWGNYGYTFGSGTRLTVV.

This chain joins TRBV14 and TRBJ2-3, with 11 bases matching TRBD2. The CDR3 extends over 16 amino acids. Germline V gene sequence: CDR1 SGHDN, CDR2 FVKESK. Losses at the gene ends were 6 bases for V and 2 bases for J; bases not matched to a gene: 7. CDR3 in amino acids: CASSLTSGGLTDTQYF. CDR3 nucleotides: TGTGCCAGCAGTCTTACTAGCGGGGGACTCACAGATACGCAGTATTTT.

The rearrangement uses TRBV7-9 and TRBJ2-5, with 7 positions matching TRBD1. The CDR3 runs to 15 residues. With V trimmed by 3 bases and J by 3 bases, 7 bases remained unmatched. CDR1 SEHNR and CDR2 FQNEAQ come from the germline V gene (reference sequence). CDR3 sequence: CASSFRQGVEETQYF. CDR3 in DNA: TGTGCCAGCAGCTTTAGACAGGGCGTGGAAGAGACCCAGTACTTC. The entire variable domain, with the rest obtained from reference TRBV7-9 and TRBJ2-5, is as follows: DTGVSQNPRHKITKRGQNVTFRCDPISEHNRLYWYRQTLGQGPEFLTYFQNEAQLEKSRLLSDRFSAERPKGSFSTLEIQRTEQGDSAMYLCASSFRQGVEETQYFGPGTRLLVL.

The rearrangement uses TRBV6-5 and TRBJ1-2, with 7 bases identical to TRBD1. Germline CDR1 MNHEY, CDR2 SVGAGI. J gave up 4 bases and V 5 bases, and 4 bases lay outside the gene matches. This CDR3 has 13 residues. The CDR3 nucleotides are TGTGCCAGCAGTCGGGACAGATCCTATGGCTACACCTTC. Its translation: CASSRDRSYGYTF.

The rearrangement links TRBV4-2 to TRBJ1-6, with 8 positions matching TRBD1. Trimming at V came to 6 bases and at J to 9 bases, leaving 7 bases not matched to a gene. Germline CDR1 is LGHNA and CDR2 is YNFKEQ. The CDR3 extends over 14 amino acids. CDR3 DNA sequence: TGTGCCAGCAGGACAGGGGATGTTGGTTCACCCCTCCACTTT. It codes for CASRTGDVGSPLHF.

The chain links TRBV27 to TRBJ1-1; D might be TRBD1 (5 bases). CDR3 size: 12 residues. Trimming left V 6 bases short and J 10 bases short, with 15 bases between. Germline V CDR1 and CDR2: MNHEY, SMNVEV (reference sequence). CDR3 sequence: CASRQSRETAFF. The CDR3 DNA reads as TGTGCCAGCAGACAGTCCAGGGAGACAGCTTTCTTT.

This chain connects TRBV6-5 to TRBJ2-6; D ambiguous. Trimming stripped 4 bases from V and 2 bases from J, with 3 bases between. Germline lookup yields CDR1 MNHEY and CDR2 SVGAGI. The CDR3 contains 13 residues. CDR3 residues: CASSSPGANVLTF. CDR3 nucleotide sequence: TGTGCCAGCAGTTCGCCTGGGGCCAACGTCCTGACTTTC.

V is TRBV29-1 and J is TRBJ2-1, with a tentative D call TRBD2 (6 bases). Trimming pared 4 bases from V and 5 bases from J, leaving 15 bases between. The CDR3 is 14 residues long. The V gene's germline CDR1 is SQVTM and CDR2 ANQGSEA. CDR3 nucleotide sequence: TGCAGCGTTGTTCGGGGGAATTGGGACAATGAGCAGTTCTTC. Its translation: CSVVRGNWDNEQFF.

This clone has more than one count but fewer than ten. The chain carries TRBV9 and TRBJ2-7, with a tentative D call TRBD2 (5 bases). The CDR3 sequence is 14 residues long. The ends were cut back, 3 bases at V and 4 bases at J, with 14 bases in the middle. CDR1 and CDR2 (germline): SGDLS, YYNGEE. The CDR3 reads CASSAGMVPYEQYF. CDR3 DNA sequence: TGTGCCAGCAGCGCGGGGATGGTCCCATACGAGCAGTACTTC.

J is TRBJ2-3 and V is TRBV5-1; no clear D. V lost 0 bases to trimming and J lost 2 bases, with 13 bases between them. The CDR3 runs to 16 residues. Germline V gene sequence: CDR1 SGHRS, CDR2 YFSETQ. The CDR3 protein is CASSLADSLITDTQYF. DNA of the CDR3: TGCGCCAGCAGCTTGGCCGACTCCCTGATCACAGATACGCAGTATTTT.

As to this clone: The junction does not match germline at one end; this may be a read error. V usage is TRBV29-1 and J usage is TRBJ1-1, with a tentative D call TRBD1 (6 bases). Germline CDR1 is SQVTM and CDR2 is ANQGSEA. The CDR3 has 12 residues. The CDR3 loop reads CSAGQLKTEAFF. The CDR3 coding sequence is TGCAGCGCTGGACAGTTGAAGACTGAAGCTTTCTTT. The full variable domain, its missing parts supplied by reference TRBV29-1 and TRBJ1-1, is SAVISQKPSRDICQRGTSLTIQCQVDSQVTMMFWYRQQPGQSLTLIATANQGSEATYESGFVIDKFPISRPNLTFSTLTVSNMSPEDSSIYLCSAGQLKTEAFFGQGTRLTVV.

The chain joins TRBV30 to TRBJ1-6; 10 bases agree with TRBD1. The CDR3 has 18 amino acids. CDR1 is GTSNPN and CDR2 is SVGIG in the germline V gene (reference sequence). V lost 0 bases and J lost 7; bases outside the gene matches: 12. CDR3 loop: CAWSVRGYGQGVNSPLHF. CDR3 nucleotide sequence: TGTGCCTGGAGTGTACGGGGGTATGGACAGGGGGTAAATTCACCCCTCCACTTT.

The V gene is TRBV29-1, the J gene TRBJ1-1, with 7 bases identical to TRBD1. J was trimmed by 3 bases and V by 4 bases; bases with no gene match: 5. The CDR3 consists of 13 residues. From germline, CDR1 is SQVTM and CDR2 ANQGSEA. In DNA form, the CDR3 reads TGCAGCGTTGCGACAGGGTCGGACACTGAAGCTTTCTTT. Encoded protein: CSVATGSDTEAFF.